This T cell receptor beta chain was documented in a study of regulatory T cells in long-lasting Graves disease. Study-level results: Lower TCR diversity characterized persistent Graves' patients relative to newly diagnosed patients. TRBV28 was favored in persistent disease, as were TRBJ1-2 and TRBJ2-5.

Germline CDR1 MNHNS, CDR2 SASEGT. This CDR3 region has 13 residues. The germline V and J ends were trimmed by 11 bases and 4 bases, with 17 bases remaining between them. This clonotype came up a few times. What it recognizes is unknown. Time point specified: persistent/refractory GD, antithyroid drugs over 5 years with positive TRAb. Extracted RNA from PBMCs served as the source of the TCR library. The authors built TCR beta libraries using iRepertoire HTBI primers and Arm-PCR of CDR3 regions. Authors' processing steps: Among the samples, around 60 TRBV and 14 to 15 TRBJ segments were identified. TCRdb reprocessed the multiplex PCR reads with MiXCR, giving one entry per CDR3 protein. The V and J calls and clone size come from TCRdb's table, not from the authors' own analysis. The sample consists of roughly 400,000 distinct CDR3 sequences, approximately 22% of them appearing once.

V and J are TRBV6-1 and TRBJ1-1; D not certain. This receptor was identified in a female donor with Graves disease. This specimen consisted of peripheral blood mononuclear cells (PBMCs), obtained when the disease was refractory, from a patient treated with antithyroid drugs. CDR3 loop: CACKEGHGTEAFF. CDR3 coding DNA: TGTGCCTGCAAGGAGGGTCACGGCACTGAAGCTTTCTTT.